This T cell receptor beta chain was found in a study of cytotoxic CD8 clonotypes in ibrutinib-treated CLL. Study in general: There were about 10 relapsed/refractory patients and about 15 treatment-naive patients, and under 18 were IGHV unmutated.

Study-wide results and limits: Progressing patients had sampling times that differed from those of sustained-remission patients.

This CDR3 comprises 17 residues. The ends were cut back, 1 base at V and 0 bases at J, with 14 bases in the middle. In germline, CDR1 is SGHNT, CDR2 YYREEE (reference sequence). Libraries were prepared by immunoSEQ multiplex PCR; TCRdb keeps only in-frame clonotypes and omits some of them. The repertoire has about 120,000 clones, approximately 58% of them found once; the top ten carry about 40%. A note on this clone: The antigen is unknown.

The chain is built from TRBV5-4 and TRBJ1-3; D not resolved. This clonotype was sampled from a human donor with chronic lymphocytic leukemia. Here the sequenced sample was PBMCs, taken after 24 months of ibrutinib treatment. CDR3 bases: TGTGCCAGCAGCTTGAGGCAGGTCAGCACCTCTGGAAACACCATATATTTT. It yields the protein CASSLRQVSTSGNTIYF.